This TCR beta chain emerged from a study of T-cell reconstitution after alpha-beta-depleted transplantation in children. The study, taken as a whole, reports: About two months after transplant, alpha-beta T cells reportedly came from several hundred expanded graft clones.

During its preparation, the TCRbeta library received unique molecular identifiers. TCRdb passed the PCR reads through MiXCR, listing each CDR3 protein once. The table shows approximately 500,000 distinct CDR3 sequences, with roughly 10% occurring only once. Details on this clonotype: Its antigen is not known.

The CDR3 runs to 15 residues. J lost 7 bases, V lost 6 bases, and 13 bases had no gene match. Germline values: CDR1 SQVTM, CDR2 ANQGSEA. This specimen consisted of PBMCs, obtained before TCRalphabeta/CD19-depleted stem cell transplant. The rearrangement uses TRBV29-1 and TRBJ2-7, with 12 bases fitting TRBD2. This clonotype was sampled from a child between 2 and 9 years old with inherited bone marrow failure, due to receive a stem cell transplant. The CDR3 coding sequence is TGCAGCGTGCTTTCTCCTAGCGGGAGGGCCGAGGAGCAGTACTTC. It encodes CSVLSPSGRAEEQYF.